Listed here is a single TCR beta chain. Antigen specificity is unknown. One junction end does not reproduce the germline sequence, and a read error may be involved. CDR3-region Arm-PCR and iRepertoire HTBI primers produced the TCR beta libraries. TCRdb re-called the multiplex PCR reads through MiXCR, storing one row per CDR3 protein. Of a few hundred thousand distinct CDR3 sequences in the sample, about 25% were seen once. Time point in this sample: persistent/refractory GD, antithyroid drugs over 5 years with positive TRAb. With RNA extracted from PBMCs as input, the TCR library was made. This specimen comes from a study of regulatory T cells in long-lasting Graves disease. Study information: It was over 5 years of antithyroid drugs, with positive TSH receptor antibodies, that meant persistent Graves' disease. Broader study findings: Persistent Graves' patients had lower TCR diversity than newly diagnosed ones.

This TCR derives from a female donor with Graves disease. Sequencing was performed on peripheral blood mononuclear cells (PBMCs), taken when the disease was refractory, from a patient treated with antithyroid drugs.

CDR3 loop: CASRETETYEQYF. The CDR3 DNA sequence: TGTGCCAGCAGAGAGACAGAGACCTATGAGCAGTACTTC. The chain joins TRBV6-1 to TRBJ2-7; TRBD1 might be the D (5 bases). From germline, CDR1 is MNHNS and CDR2 SASEGT. The CDR3 has 13 amino acids.